The clone carrying this T cell receptor (beta chain) was observed many times. Its antigen is unknown. This sample is drawn from a study of neurological immune-mediated disorders. Broader study findings: When the repertoires were sorted by phylogenetic grouping, those of 18 of 34 multiple sclerosis patients ended up in one related-CDR3 cluster, a possible signature. CDR3 amino acid sequences found in expanded clones were never shared across subjects, suggesting private repertoires in all groups. None of the features examined (clinical or MRI) was associated with the multiple sclerosis repertoire cluster.

V shed 5 bases and J shed 3 bases, with 14 bases lying between them. This CDR3 region has 14 residues. Germline CDR1 reads SGHTA; CDR2 reads FQGNSA. Each TCR transcript was tagged with a 10-nucleotide random UMI during 5'RACE. Using its own MiXCR run on the 5' RACE reads, TCRdb lists one record per CDR3 protein. This table holds 17,000 or so distinct CDR3 sequences, roughly 2.6% found once. The source of this sequence is a young woman with multiple sclerosis. The V gene is TRBV7-2, the J gene TRBJ2-7; TRBD2 is a possible D gene (6 bases). The sequencing sample was made of PBMCs. The CDR3 DNA follows: TGTGCCAGCAGCATTAACCGGGGGATCTACGAGCAGTACTTC. Translating it yields CASSINRGIYEQYF.